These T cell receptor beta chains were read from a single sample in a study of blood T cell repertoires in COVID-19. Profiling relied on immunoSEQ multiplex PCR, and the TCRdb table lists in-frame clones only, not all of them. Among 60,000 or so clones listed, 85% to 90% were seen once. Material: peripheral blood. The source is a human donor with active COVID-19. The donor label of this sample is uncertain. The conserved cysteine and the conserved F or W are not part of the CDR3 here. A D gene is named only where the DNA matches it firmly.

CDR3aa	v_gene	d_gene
ASSIQATYNEQF	TRBV19	NA
ASSPREGSTDTQY	TRBV11-2	NA
ASSLAGTGVPRGQETQY	TRBV7-2	TRBD1
ASSLGATGYNEQF	TRBV5-6	NA
ASSFERLYEQY	TRBV12-3/TRBV12-4	NA
ASSLAGGQETQY	TRBV27	TRBD2
ASSQDTSGGSDTQY	TRBV4-2	TRBD2
ASSFIRDRDVNEQF	TRBV5-5	TRBD1
ASSRRTAYEQY	TRBV19	NA
ASSQASGSHYEQF	TRBV4-1	TRBD2
SFCLGQGDNEQF	TRBV29-1	TRBD1
ASSIRTSVYNEQF	TRBV10-1	TRBD2
ASSMGQTNTEAF	TRBV6-5	TRBD1
ASSIAPGGERNGYT	TRBV19	NA
ASSDRDSLRVGQY	TRBV9	TRBD1
ASSLGLAGRYGYT	TRBV7-3	NA
ASSQDWAENSPLH	TRBV4-3	NA
ASSYSIGDRGSYEQY	TRBV6-2/TRBV6-3	TRBD1
ASSQSPGQGPHEQF	TRBV23-1	TRBD1
ASTRGNSPLH	TRBV6-5	TRBD1
ASSPGQNYEQY	TRBV6-5	TRBD1
ASSIGSFHTEAF	TRBV19	NA
AISLGGAETQY	TRBV10-3	NA
ASSQVGTTRTDTQY	TRBV3-1/TRBV3-2	TRBD2
ASSIVAGGANEQF	TRBV27	TRBD2
ASSLGSTPGQPQH	TRBV5-4	NA
ASSSTGRSKTEAF	TRBV7-9	TRBD1
ASSQEGQGPRKLF	TRBV4-3	NA
ASSLPGINEQF	TRBV12-3/TRBV12-4	NA
ASSLSSGGTDTQY	TRBV7-3	TRBD2
ASSFPPYGLAGKLILETQY	TRBV28	TRBD2
ASSGQGAYGYT	TRBV25-1	TRBD1
AWSVPSSYEQY	TRBV30	NA
ASRTLRDRPSYEQY	TRBV10-1	TRBD1
ASSGTGSSYNEQF	TRBV9	TRBD1
ASSTAPSGQETQY	TRBV5-1	TRBD2
ASSEWSSFGYT	TRBV25-1	NA
ASSFQSGGGETQY	TRBV7-6	NA
ASRSGTTYNEQF	TRBV5-1	NA
ASRTDSTLYEQY	TRBV28	NA